These 29 T cell receptor beta chains originate from one sample sequenced in a study of vaccination and CD4 T cells after COVID-19. Their recognized antigens are unknown. This sample's treatment: approximately nine-day PBMC culture with coronavirus spike peptide pools or control peptides (ViraFEST assay). An Oncomine TCR Beta short-read assay was used to sequence the DNA from cultured CD4+ T cells. TCRdb re-derived calls from the PCR reads in MiXCR, one entry per CDR3 protein. Altogether about 20,000 distinct CDR3 sequences are present, approximately 48% being singletons, with the ten largest covering 6.5%. The sample taken for sequencing was CD4+ T cells from blood, cultured in vitro. These receptor sequences come from a human donor who had recovered from COVID-19.

The CDR3 here is CASSQPGSSETQYF. The CDR3 DNA is TGTGCCAGCAGCCAACCCGGCAGTTCCGAGACCCAGTACTTC. The rearrangement uses TRBV14 and TRBJ2-5; D gene ambiguous. This CDR3 has 14 amino acids. Per the germline V gene, CDR1 is SGHDN and CDR2 is FVKESK. V was cut by 2 bases and J by 5 bases, with 12 bases left in between.

V and J are TRBV11-2 and TRBJ2-3, with 11 bases identical to TRBD2. This CDR3 spans 17 amino acids. With 1 base clipped from V and 1 base from J, the junction kept 4 bases outside the gene matches. Looked up from germline, CDR1 is SGHAT and CDR2 is FQNNGV. The CDR3 DNA is TGTGCCAGCAGCTTAGGGACTAGCGGGCGAGGCACAGATACGCAGTATTTT. Translating gives CASSLGTSGRGTDTQYF.

This clonotype turned up a few times. The V call is TRBV5-4, the J call TRBJ1-5; TRBD1 matches at 7 bases. The CDR3 is made up of 13 amino acids. After removal of 3 bases from V and 5 bases from J, the junction contained 2 bases not matched to a gene. The germline V gene has CDR1 SGHNT and CDR2 YYREEE (reference sequence). The CDR3 DNA reads as TGTGCCAGCAGCTCGCAGGGGGATCAGCCCCAGCATTTT. Amino acid sequence: CASSSQGDQPQHF.

A few counts support this clonotype. The chain combines TRBV9 with TRBJ2-2; no clear D. Germline-derived CDR1 and CDR2 are SGDLS and YYNGEE. With 7 bases removed from V and 1 base from J, the gap between germline ends came to 8 bases. This CDR3 comprises 13 residues. The CDR3 sequence is CASDKGNTGELFF. As DNA, the CDR3 is TGTGCCAGCGATAAAGGGAACACCGGGGAGCTGTTTTTT.

CDR3 protein: CASSLAGPTDTQYF. The CDR3 region has the DNA TGCGCCAGCAGCTTAGCGGGCCCCACAGATACGCAGTATTTT. The gene calls are TRBV5-1 and TRBJ2-3, with D tentatively TRBD2 (6 bases). The CDR3 totals 14 residues. From germline, CDR1 is SGHRS and CDR2 YFSETQ. V shed 2 bases and J shed 2 bases, with 9 bases lying between them.

This clonotype was detected once. The chain is built from TRBV28 and TRBJ1-2; 7 nucleotides agree with TRBD1. Germline trimming cut 1 base from V and 8 bases from J; bases unmatched to any gene: 4. Looked up from germline, CDR1 is MDHEN and CDR2 is SYDVKM. This CDR3 has 13 amino acids. The CDR3 protein is CASSLYEGAGYTF. For the CDR3, the DNA is TGTGCCAGCAGTTTATATGAGGGGGCAGGCTACACCTTC.

The chain recombines TRBV19 with TRBJ2-5; possibly TRBD1 for D (6 bases). Germline V CDR1 and CDR2: LNHDA, SQIVND (reference sequence). This CDR3 has 14 amino acids. Trimming shortened V by 2 bases and J by 2 bases, and 9 bases separated the two germline ends. CDR3 loop: CASSITGTQETQYF. The CDR3 nucleotides read TGTGCCAGTAGTATAACGGGGACACAAGAGACCCAGTACTTC.

V usage is TRBV20-1 and J usage is TRBJ1-1, with TRBD1 matching 12 bases. CDR1 and CDR2 (germline): DFQATT, SNEGSKA (reference sequence). The CDR3 length is 18 residues. Unmatched junction bases numbered 14, after V lost 3 bases and J lost 3 bases. The CDR3: CSARFSPGQGAWDTEAFF. The CDR3 bases are TGCAGTGCTAGGTTCAGTCCGGGACAGGGGGCTTGGGACACTGAAGCTTTCTTT.

V usage is TRBV10-3 and J usage is TRBJ2-5; TRBD2 is a possible D gene (5 bases). The length of the CDR3 is 15 residues. V dropped 1 base and J dropped 2 bases, with 11 bases sitting between them. The germline gives CDR1 ENHRY, CDR2 SYGVKD. The CDR3 coding sequence is TGTGCCATCAGTGAGTTTCGGGGAGAACAAGAGACCCAGTACTTC. Amino acids: CAISEFRGEQETQYF.

The V gene is TRBV12-3 or TRBV12-4, the J gene TRBJ2-2, with D tentatively TRBD1 (5 bases). Trimming pared 10 bases from V and 4 bases from J, leaving 16 bases between. CDR3 length: 14 amino acids. The CDR3 DNA is TGTGCCACCCGACCGTCAGGGTCCACCGGGGAGCTGTTTTTT. This translates into CATRPSGSTGELFF.

This clonotype was seen a handful of times. CDR3 amino acids: CASSLAQLGSNQPQHF. CDR3 sequence (DNA): TGTGCCAGCAGCTTAGCCCAGTTAGGTAGCAATCAGCCCCAGCATTTT. The V and J genes are TRBV7-2 and TRBJ1-5; the D is unclear. CDR3 size: 16 residues. The germline gives CDR1 SGHTA, CDR2 FQGNSA. V gave up 0 bases and J gave up 0 bases, with 9 bases separating them.

This clonotype was detected only a few times. The chain has TRBV7-9 and TRBJ2-5, with TRBD2 matching over 8 bases. V gave up 5 bases and J gave up 4 bases; unmatched junction bases: 3. CDR1 and CDR2 from the germline V gene are SEHNR and FQNEAQ (reference sequence). The CDR3 length is 13 residues. This CDR3 reads CASSRGGVETQYF. DNA for the CDR3: TGTGCCAGCAGCCGGGGGGGAGTAGAGACCCAGTACTTC.

The rearrangement joins TRBV10-3 to TRBJ1-5; D is uncertain. The CDR3 spans 15 residues. Looked up from germline, CDR1 is ENHRY and CDR2 is SYGVKD. V was clipped by 0 bases and J by 2 bases, with 8 bases between them. The CDR3 sequence: CAISESRQRNQPQHF. CDR3 coding DNA: TGTGCCATCAGTGAGTCGAGGCAACGCAATCAGCCCCAGCATTTT.

The sample holds a few counts of this clonotype. The chain has TRBV10-2 and TRBJ2-7, with unresolved D. Per germline, CDR1 WSHSY and CDR2 SAAADI. This CDR3 is 13 amino acids long. With 6 bases removed from V and 6 bases from J, the gap between germline ends came to 15 bases. Here the CDR3 reads CASSTPGPREQYF. CDR3 DNA: TGCGCCAGCAGCACACCAGGACCGCGCGAGCAGTACTTC.

This clonotype was observed a handful of times. This chain joins TRBV27 and TRBJ1-1; D is unresolved. The V end lost 5 bases, the J end lost 0 bases, and 16 bases lay between the germline ends. CDR1 and CDR2 (germline): MNHEY, SMNVEV (reference sequence). The CDR3 consists of 16 residues. DNA for the CDR3: TGTGCCAGCAGTGCCCCGGGGTTTAGGGTGAACACTGAAGCTTTCTTT. This encodes CASSAPGFRVNTEAFF.

The rearrangement uses TRBV27 and TRBJ1-1; the D gene is possibly TRBD1 (5 bases). Per germline, CDR1 MNHEY and CDR2 SMNVEV (reference sequence). The CDR3 is 14 residues long. Trimming left V 6 bases short and J 5 bases short, with 16 bases between. CDR3 sequence: CASRFKGLHTEAFF. CDR3 nucleotide sequence: TGTGCCAGCAGGTTTAAGGGGTTGCATACTGAAGCTTTCTTT.

This chain links TRBV5-4 with TRBJ1-2, with 7 bases that match TRBD1. The germline gives CDR1 SGHNT, CDR2 YYREEE (reference sequence). The CDR3 is 14 residues long. Germline trimming cut 0 bases from V and 6 bases from J; bases unmatched to any gene: 5. CDR3 sequence: CASSLDQTGNGYTF. CDR3 coding DNA: TGTGCCAGCAGCTTGGATCAGACAGGGAATGGCTACACCTTC.

Written as DNA, the CDR3 is TGCGCCAGCAGCTGGGACAGTCAACAACAAGAGACCCAGTACTTC. It codes for CASSWDSQQQETQYF. The V call is TRBV5-1, the J call TRBJ2-5; 7 nucleotides line up with TRBD1. V lost 3 bases, J lost 2 bases, and 7 bases stayed unmatched. The CDR3 runs to 15 residues. Germline-derived CDR1 and CDR2 are SGHRS and YFSETQ.

V is TRBV20-1 and J is TRBJ2-7, with TRBD2 matching 9 bases. Germline V lookup: CDR1 DFQATT, CDR2 SNEGSKA (reference sequence). This CDR3 region has 14 residues. V was clipped by 6 bases and J by 1 base; unmatched bases: 7. The chain's CDR3 is CSAPGTSLSYEQYF. In DNA, the CDR3 is TGCAGTGCACCCGGGACTAGCCTTTCCTACGAGCAGTACTTC.

This chain joins TRBV27 and TRBJ1-1, with 9 bases lining up with TRBD1. The germline V gene encodes CDR1 MNHEY and CDR2 SMNVEV (reference sequence). J lost 10 bases, V lost 0 bases, and 6 bases had no gene match. CDR3 size: 14 residues. The CDR3 here is CASSLSMGQGTAFF. CDR3 coding DNA: TGTGCCAGCAGTTTATCAATGGGACAGGGTACAGCTTTCTTT.

This clonotype was seen more than once but under ten times. The rearrangement joins TRBV30 to TRBJ1-5; no definite D call. Germline CDR1 GTSNPN, CDR2 SVGIG (reference sequence). Trimming pared 1 base from V and 9 bases from J, leaving 10 bases between. CDR3 length: 12 residues. CDR3 bases: TGTGCCTGGAGTGCCTCGTTAGGGCCCCAGCATTTT. This encodes CAWSASLGPQHF.

This clonotype was found a few times. The rearrangement links TRBV12-3 or TRBV12-4 to TRBJ2-2, with 13 bases matching TRBD2. Losses at the gene ends were 5 bases for V and 4 bases for J; bases not matched to a gene: 7. The CDR3 runs 17 residues. CDR3 coding DNA: TGTGCCAGCAGTAGACTAGCGGGAGGACAAGGCACCGGGGAGCTGTTTTTT. This sequence encodes CASSRLAGGQGTGELFF.

This clonotype was detected a few times. V is TRBV27 and J is TRBJ1-6, with D uncertain. The CDR3 contains 17 residues. From germline, CDR1 is MNHEY and CDR2 SMNVEV (reference sequence). Trimming removed 1 base from V and 1 base from J, with 11 bases in between. In nucleotides, the CDR3 is TGTGCCAGCAGTTTATACCCCCTGGGGTCCTATAATTCACCCCTCCACTTT. Protein: CASSLYPLGSYNSPLHF.

The chain combines TRBV29-1 with TRBJ1-1, with D unresolved. The germline gives CDR1 SQVTM, CDR2 ANQGSEA. V was cut by 2 bases and J by 1 base, with 5 bases left in between. This CDR3 region has 12 residues. The CDR3 sequence: CSVELQNTEAFF. CDR3 nucleotide sequence: TGCAGCGTTGAACTACAGAACACTGAAGCTTTCTTT.

This rearrangement joins TRBV7-9 to TRBJ1-2, with 9 bases matching TRBD1. CDR1 and CDR2 (germline): SEHNR, FQNEAQ (reference sequence). Unmatched junction bases numbered 7, after V lost 5 bases and J lost 9 bases. The CDR3 loop spans 13 amino acids. In DNA form, the CDR3 reads TGTGCCAGCAGCGCTGCCGGGACAGGGCGCTACACCTTC. Translation gives CASSAAGTGRYTF.

By sample share, this clonotype is medium-sized. This rearrangement joins TRBV6-2 or TRBV6-3 to TRBJ2-5; D not resolved. V was cut by 2 bases and J by 2 bases, with 12 bases left in between. This CDR3 has 15 amino acids. Germline V lookup: CDR1 MNHEY, CDR2 SVGEGT. The CDR3, as DNA: TGTGCCAGCAGTTACCAGGCCTCGAATCAAGAGACCCAGTACTTC. Residues: CASSYQASNQETQYF.

This chain uses TRBV11-2 with TRBJ2-1; 8 nucleotides align to TRBD2. CDR1 and CDR2 from the germline V gene are SGHAT and FQNNGV. The CDR3 length is 18 residues. V shed 5 bases and J 6 bases; nucleotides not matched to a gene: 18. As DNA, the CDR3 is TGTGCCAGCAGCCGCAGGGGACCCGGGACTAGGGCTACCAATGAGCAGTTCTTC. As protein: CASSRRGPGTRATNEQFF.

This clonotype was seen more than once but under ten times. V and J are TRBV20-1 and TRBJ2-5; TRBD2 matches 11 bases. The CDR3 loop spans 16 amino acids. The germline V gene has CDR1 DFQATT and CDR2 SNEGSKA (reference sequence). Trimming removed 4 bases from V and 4 bases from J; junction bases left unmatched: 11. The CDR3 DNA reads TGCAGTGCTACCGGGACTAGCGGTCAAGCGGGAGAGACCCAGTACTTC. The encoded protein is CSATGTSGQAGETQYF.

The chain couples TRBV20-1 to TRBJ1-1; D is ambiguous. The CDR3 covers 14 residues. Trimming cost V 2 bases and J 1 base, with 11 bases left between them. Germline V gene data show CDR1 as DFQATT and CDR2 as SNEGSKA (reference sequence). The DNA of the CDR3 is TGCAGTGCTAGACCACAAGGCCCGAACACTGAAGCTTTCTTT. As protein: CSARPQGPNTEAFF.